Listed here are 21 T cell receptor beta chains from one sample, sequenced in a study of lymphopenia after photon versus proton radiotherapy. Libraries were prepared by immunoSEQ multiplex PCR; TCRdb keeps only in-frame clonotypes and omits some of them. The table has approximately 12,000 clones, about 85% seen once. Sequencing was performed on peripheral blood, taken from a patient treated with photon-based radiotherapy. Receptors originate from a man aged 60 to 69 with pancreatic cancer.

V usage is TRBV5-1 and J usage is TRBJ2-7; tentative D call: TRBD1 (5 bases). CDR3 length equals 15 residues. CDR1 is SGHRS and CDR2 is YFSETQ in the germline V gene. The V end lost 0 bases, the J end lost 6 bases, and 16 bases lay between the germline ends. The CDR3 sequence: CASSLGRQGLGEQYF. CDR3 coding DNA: TGCGCCAGCAGCTTGGGTCGGCAGGGTCTCGGCGAGCAGTACTTC.

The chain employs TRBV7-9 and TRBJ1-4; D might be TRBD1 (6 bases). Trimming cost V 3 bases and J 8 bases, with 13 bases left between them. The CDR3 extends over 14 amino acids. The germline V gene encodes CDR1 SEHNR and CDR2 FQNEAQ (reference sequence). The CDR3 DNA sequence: TGTGCCAGCAGCTTCGAACAGGGTACGGAAAAACTGTTTTTT. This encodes CASSFEQGTEKLFF.

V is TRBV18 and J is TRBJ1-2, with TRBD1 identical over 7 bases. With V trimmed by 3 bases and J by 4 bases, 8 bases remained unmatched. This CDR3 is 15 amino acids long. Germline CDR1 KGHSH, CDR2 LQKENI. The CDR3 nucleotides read TGTGCCAGCTCACCGCCGACAGGGAACAGCTATGGCTACACCTTC. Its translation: CASSPPTGNSYGYTF.

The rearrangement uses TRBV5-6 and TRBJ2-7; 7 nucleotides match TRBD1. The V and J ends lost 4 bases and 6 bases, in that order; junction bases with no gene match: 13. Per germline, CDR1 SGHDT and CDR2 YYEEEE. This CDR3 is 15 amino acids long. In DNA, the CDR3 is TGTGCCAGCAGCCCAACGGACAGGCCACTATTCGAGCAGTACTTC. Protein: CASSPTDRPLFEQYF.

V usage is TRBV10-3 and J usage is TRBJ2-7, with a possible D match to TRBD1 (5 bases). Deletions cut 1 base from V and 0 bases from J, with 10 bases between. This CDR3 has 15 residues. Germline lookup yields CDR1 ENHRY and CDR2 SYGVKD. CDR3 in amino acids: CAISEFDSHSYEQYF. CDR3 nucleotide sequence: TGTGCCATCAGTGAGTTCGACAGCCACTCCTACGAGCAGTACTTC.

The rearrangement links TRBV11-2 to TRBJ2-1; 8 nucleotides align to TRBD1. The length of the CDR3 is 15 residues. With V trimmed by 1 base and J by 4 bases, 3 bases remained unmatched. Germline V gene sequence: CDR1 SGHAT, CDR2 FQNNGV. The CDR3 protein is CASSLVRGPYNEQFF. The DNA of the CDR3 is TGTGCCAGCAGCTTAGTCAGGGGGCCATACAATGAGCAGTTCTTC.

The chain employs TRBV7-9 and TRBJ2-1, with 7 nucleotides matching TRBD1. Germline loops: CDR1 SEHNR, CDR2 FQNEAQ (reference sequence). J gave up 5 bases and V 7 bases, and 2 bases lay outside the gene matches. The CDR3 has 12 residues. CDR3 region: CASMDRHNEQFF. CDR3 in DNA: TGTGCCAGCATGGACAGGCACAATGAGCAGTTCTTC.

The CDR3: CASSLGGQGVYGYTF. The CDR3, as DNA: TGTGCCAGCAGCTTGGGAGGCCAGGGAGTCTATGGCTACACCTTC. The chain recombines TRBV5-4 with TRBJ1-2; possibly TRBD1 for D (5 bases). This CDR3 contains 15 residues. With 0 bases removed from V and 4 bases from J, the gap between germline ends came to 13 bases. Germline CDR1 is SGHNT and CDR2 is YYREEE (reference sequence). Together with reference TRBV5-4 and TRBJ1-2, the CDR3 gives the full variable domain: ETGVTQSPTHLIKTRGQQVTLRCSSQSGHNTVSWYQQALGQGPQFIFQYYREEENGRGNFPPRFSGLQFPNYSSELNVNALELDDSALYLCASSLGGQGVYGYTFGSGTRLTVV.

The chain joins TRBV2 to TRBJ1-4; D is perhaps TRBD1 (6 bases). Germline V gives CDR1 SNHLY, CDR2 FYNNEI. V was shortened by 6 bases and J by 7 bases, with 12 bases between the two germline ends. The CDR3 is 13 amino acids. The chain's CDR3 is CASRGGTTEKLFF. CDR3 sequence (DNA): TGTGCCAGCAGAGGCGGGACAACTGAAAAACTGTTTTTT.

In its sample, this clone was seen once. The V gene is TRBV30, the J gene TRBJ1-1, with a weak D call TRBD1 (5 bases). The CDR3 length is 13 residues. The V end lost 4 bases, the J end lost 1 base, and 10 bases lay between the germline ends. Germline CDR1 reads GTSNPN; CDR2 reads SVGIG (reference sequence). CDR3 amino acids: CAWTGTANTEAFF. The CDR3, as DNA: TGTGCCTGGACTGGGACGGCGAACACTGAAGCTTTCTTT. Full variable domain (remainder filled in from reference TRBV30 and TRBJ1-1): SQTIHQWPATLVQPVGSPLSLECTVEGTSNPNLYWYRQAAGRGLQLLFYSVGIGQISSEVPQNLSASRPQDRQFILSSKKLLLSDSGFYLCAWTGTANTEAFFGQGTRLTVV.

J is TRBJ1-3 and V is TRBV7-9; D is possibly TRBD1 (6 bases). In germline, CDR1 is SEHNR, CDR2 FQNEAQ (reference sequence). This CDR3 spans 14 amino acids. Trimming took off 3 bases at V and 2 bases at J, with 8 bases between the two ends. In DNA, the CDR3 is TGTGCCAGCAGCTTTCAGGGGCCTGGAAACACCATATATTTT. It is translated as CASSFQGPGNTIYF.

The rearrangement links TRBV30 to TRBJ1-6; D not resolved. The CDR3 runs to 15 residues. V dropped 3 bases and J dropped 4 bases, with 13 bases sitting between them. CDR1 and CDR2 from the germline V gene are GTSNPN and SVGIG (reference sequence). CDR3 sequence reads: CAWRRVGDYNSPLHF. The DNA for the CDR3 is TGTGCCTGGAGGCGGGTGGGAGATTATAATTCACCCCTCCACTTT.

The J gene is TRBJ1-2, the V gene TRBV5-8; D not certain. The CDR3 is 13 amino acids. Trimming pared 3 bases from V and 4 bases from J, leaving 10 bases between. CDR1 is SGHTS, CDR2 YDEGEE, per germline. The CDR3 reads CASSSGVGYGYTF. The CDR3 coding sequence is TGTGCCAGCAGCTCCGGGGTGGGCTATGGCTACACCTTC.

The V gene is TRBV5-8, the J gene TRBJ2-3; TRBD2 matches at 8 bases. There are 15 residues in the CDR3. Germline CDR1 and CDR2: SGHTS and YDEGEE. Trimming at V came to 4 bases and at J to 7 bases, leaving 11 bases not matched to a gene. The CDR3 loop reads CASSNWGGGTNTQYF. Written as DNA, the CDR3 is TGTGCCAGCAGCAACTGGGGCGGGGGGACCAATACGCAGTATTTT.

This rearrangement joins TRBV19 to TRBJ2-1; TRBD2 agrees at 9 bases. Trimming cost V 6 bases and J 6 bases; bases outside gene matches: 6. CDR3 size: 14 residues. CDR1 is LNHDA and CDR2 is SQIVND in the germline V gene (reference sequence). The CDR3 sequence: CASRLRGGSNEQFF. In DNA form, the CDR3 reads TGTGCCAGTAGATTGCGGGGGGGTTCCAATGAGCAGTTCTTC.

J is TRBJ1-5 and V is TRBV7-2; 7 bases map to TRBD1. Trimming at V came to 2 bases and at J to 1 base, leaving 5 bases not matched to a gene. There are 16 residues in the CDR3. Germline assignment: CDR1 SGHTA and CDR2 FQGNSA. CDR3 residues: CASSLSGGRSNQPQHF. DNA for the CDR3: TGTGCCAGCAGCTTATCAGGGGGAAGGAGCAATCAGCCCCAGCATTTT.

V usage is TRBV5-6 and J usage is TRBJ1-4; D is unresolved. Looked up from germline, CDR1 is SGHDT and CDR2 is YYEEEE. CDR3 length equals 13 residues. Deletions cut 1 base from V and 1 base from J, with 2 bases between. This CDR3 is CASSLKTNEKLFF. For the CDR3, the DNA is TGTGCCAGCAGCTTGAAAACTAATGAAAAACTGTTTTTT.

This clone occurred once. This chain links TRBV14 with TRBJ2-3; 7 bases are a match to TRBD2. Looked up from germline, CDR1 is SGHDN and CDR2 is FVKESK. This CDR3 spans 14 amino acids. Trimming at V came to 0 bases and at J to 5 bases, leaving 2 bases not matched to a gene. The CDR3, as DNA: TGTGCCAGCAGCCAAGAGAAGCGGGGAGATACGCAGTATTTT. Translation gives CASSQEKRGDTQYF.

The CDR3: CASSTSDRGAYEQYF. The CDR3 DNA reads TGTGCCAGCAGCACCTCCGACAGGGGGGCCTACGAGCAGTACTTC. This rearrangement joins TRBV21-1 to TRBJ2-7; the table's D gene call, TRBD1, was not cross checked with the DNA. TRBV21-1 is designated a pseudogene. The length of the CDR3 is 15 residues.

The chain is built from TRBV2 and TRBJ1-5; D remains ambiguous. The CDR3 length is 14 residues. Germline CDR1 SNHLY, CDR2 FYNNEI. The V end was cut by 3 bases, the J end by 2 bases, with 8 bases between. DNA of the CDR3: TGTGCCAGCAGTGAGGGTCGTGGCAATCAGCCCCAGCATTTT. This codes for CASSEGRGNQPQHF.

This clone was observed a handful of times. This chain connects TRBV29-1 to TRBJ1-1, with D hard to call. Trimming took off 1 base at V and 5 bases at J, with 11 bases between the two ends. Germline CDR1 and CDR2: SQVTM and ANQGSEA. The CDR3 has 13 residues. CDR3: CSVEGRATTEAFF. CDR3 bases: TGCAGCGTTGAAGGTAGGGCCACAACTGAAGCTTTCTTT.